These 10 T cell receptor beta chains were sequenced from one sample in a study of shared clonotypes between healthy human individuals. CD45RO-negative cells were positively selected for CCR7, leaving out terminally differentiated effector memory CD45RA+ cells. Sequencing was performed with immunoSEQ multiplex PCR; in TCRdb, only in-frame clones are kept and a portion is missing. The data contain about 2 million clones, about 95% of them singletons. Material: naive CD8+ T cells sorted from blood. The source is a man aged 18 to 29 in good health.

This clone came up many times. The chain combines TRBV4-1 with TRBJ2-7, with D hard to call. Trimming removed 1 base at V and 3 bases at J, with 10 bases between. CDR3 length equals 14 residues. Germline V CDR1 and CDR2: MGHRA, YSYEKL. CDR3 sequence: CASSQALNDYEQYF. The CDR3 nucleotides are TGCGCCAGCAGCCAAGCACTAAATGACTACGAGCAGTACTTC.

The chain employs TRBV7-9 and TRBJ2-1, with 7 bases lining up with TRBD1. The CDR3 runs to 16 residues. V dropped 3 bases and J dropped 1; count of bases not matched to a gene: 6. Germline V gives CDR1 SEHNR, CDR2 FQNEAQ (reference sequence). The CDR3 nucleotides are TGTGCCAGCAGCTTTGACACAGGGGTTTCCTACAATGAGCAGTTCTTC. This translates into CASSFDTGVSYNEQFF.

Details on this clone: This CDR3 is also generated by other DNA sequences in the sample. This chain uses TRBV9 with TRBJ2-7, with 8 bases identical to TRBD1. The V gene's germline CDR1 is SGDLS and CDR2 YYNGEE. The J segment lost 3 bases and the V segment lost 3 bases, leaving 5 bases of the junction unmatched. CDR3 size: 14 residues. CDR3 sequence (DNA): TGTGCCAGCAGCGCCTCCGGGACAGGCTACGAGCAGTACTTC. Residues: CASSASGTGYEQYF.

This sequence joins TRBV14 and TRBJ2-7; D not resolved. In germline, CDR1 is SGHDN, CDR2 FVKESK. V dropped 4 bases and J dropped 4 bases, with 17 bases sitting between them. There are 15 residues in the CDR3. The CDR3 sequence: CASSPGSTPWYEQYF. CDR3 in DNA: TGTGCCAGCAGCCCCGGCAGTACCCCTTGGTACGAGCAGTACTTC.

The chain employs TRBV11-2 and TRBJ1-1; D gene uncertain. The CDR3 is 14 residues long. The ends were cut back, 4 bases at V and 0 bases at J, with 9 bases in the middle. The germline CDR1 and CDR2 sequences are SGHAT and FQNNGV. CDR3: CASSSRTLNTEAFF. For the CDR3, the DNA is TGTGCCAGCAGCTCGAGAACCCTGAACACTGAAGCTTTCTTT.

This CDR3 reads CASRGGPRETQYF. The CDR3 DNA is TGTGCCAGCAGAGGGGGCCCCAGGGAGACCCAGTACTTC. This chain joins TRBV27 and TRBJ2-5, with 7 bases identical to TRBD1. The germline V gene encodes CDR1 MNHEY and CDR2 SMNVEV (reference sequence). With 6 bases clipped from V and 5 bases from J, the junction kept 6 bases outside the gene matches. This CDR3 is 13 amino acids long.

This rearrangement joins TRBV4-2 to TRBJ2-1; weak D call: TRBD2 (5 bases). The germline V gene encodes CDR1 LGHNA and CDR2 YNFKEQ. Trimming left V 2 bases short and J 6 bases short, with 11 bases between. The CDR3 loop spans 14 amino acids. The CDR3 region has the DNA TGTGCCAGCAGCCAATACGCTAGCAGCAATGAGCAGTTCTTC. As protein: CASSQYASSNEQFF.

This chain links TRBV28 with TRBJ1-1, with 7 bases fitting TRBD1. V trimming: 3 bases; J trimming: 0 bases; junction bases outside the gene matches: 10. The CDR3 consists of 17 residues. Germline values: CDR1 MDHEN, CDR2 SYDVKM. Here the CDR3 DNA reads TGTGCCAGCAGTTTCGCCTGGACAGGCCGAATGAACACTGAAGCTTTCTTT. As protein: CASSFAWTGRMNTEAFF.

This chain joins TRBV7-9 and TRBJ1-4, with 8 bases aligning to TRBD1. This CDR3 region has 19 residues. V shed 1 base, J shed 0 bases, and the junction held 10 bases outside the gene matches. Germline CDR1 is SEHNR and CDR2 is FQNEAQ (reference sequence). The CDR3 sequence: CASSLGQTHRGATNEKLFF. DNA for the CDR3: TGTGCCAGCAGCTTAGGCCAGACTCACAGGGGGGCAACTAATGAAAAACTGTTTTTT.

This sequence joins TRBV7-8 and TRBJ2-7; D is perhaps TRBD1 (5 bases). V was cut by 0 bases and J by 6 bases, with 18 bases left in between. CDR3 size: 16 residues. Looked up from germline, CDR1 is SGHVS and CDR2 is FQNEAQ. CDR3 bases: TGTGCCAGCAGCTTAGCGTTGTGGGGCTCACCCCTCGAGCAGTACTTC. Amino acids: CASSLALWGSPLEQYF.